A single sample gave rise to the 10 T cell receptor beta chains below, sequenced in a study of blood T cell repertoires in COVID-19. TCRdb's table, derived via immunoSEQ multiplex PCR, lists solely in-frame clones and lacks some. The sample comprises roughly 230,000 clones, 80% to 85% of which are singletons, and roughly a tenth rests with the top ten. Sequences were obtained from peripheral blood. The receptor source for this set is a woman older than 75 with COVID-19, enrolled during active disease.

V is TRBV27 and J is TRBJ2-3; TRBD1 is a possible D gene (5 bases). The CDR3 sequence is 12 residues long. Germline lookup yields CDR1 MNHEY and CDR2 SMNVEV (reference sequence). Trimming cost V 6 bases and J 6 bases, with 10 bases left between them. CDR3 amino acids: CASRSAGDTQYF. The CDR3 nucleotides read TGTGCCAGCAGATCCGCAGGGGATACGCAGTATTTT.

This rearrangement joins TRBV7-2 to TRBJ2-1, with TRBD2 matching over 15 bases. V lost 4 bases to trimming and J lost 1 base; unmatched junction nucleotides: 5. CDR1 and CDR2 from the germline V gene are SGHTA and FQGNSA. This CDR3 comprises 18 residues. The CDR3 is CASSSPGLAGGSYNEQFF. The CDR3 DNA reads as TGTGCCAGCAGCTCTCCGGGACTAGCGGGGGGTTCCTACAATGAGCAGTTCTTC.

This clone was counted only a few times. The J gene is TRBJ1-2, the V gene TRBV5-1, with 9 bases that match TRBD1. CDR3 length: 15 residues. Germline values: CDR1 SGHRS, CDR2 YFSETQ. V gave up 3 bases and J gave up 7 bases; unmatched junction bases: 10. The CDR3 protein is CASSSLQGANGGYTF. CDR3 DNA sequence: TGCGCCAGCAGCTCACTACAGGGGGCAAATGGTGGCTACACCTTC. Supplemented by reference TRBV5-1 and TRBJ1-2, the full variable domain reads KAGVTQTPRYLIKTRGQQVTLSCSPISGHRSVSWYQQTPGQGLQFLFEYFSETQRNKGNFPGRFSGRQFSNSRSEMNVSTLELGDSALYLCASSSLQGANGGYTFGSGTRLTVV.

J is TRBJ1-1 and V is TRBV7-9; 8 bases agree with TRBD1. CDR1 SEHNR and CDR2 FQNEAQ come from the germline V gene (reference sequence). The CDR3 totals 14 residues. J gave up 1 base and V 5 bases, and 3 bases lay outside the gene matches. This CDR3 is CASSPDRGNTEAFF. CDR3 nucleotide sequence: TGTGCCAGCAGCCCTGACAGGGGGAACACTGAAGCTTTCTTT.

The rearrangement uses TRBV6-1 and TRBJ1-1; D is unclear. The V and J ends lost 3 bases and 2 bases respectively, with 7 bases between them. The germline V gene encodes CDR1 MNHNS and CDR2 SASEGT. The CDR3 is 13 amino acids. Written as DNA, the CDR3 is TGTGCCAGCAGTGATCAGGTAAACACTGAAGCTTTCTTT. It translates to CASSDQVNTEAFF.

In this sample, this clone turned up a few times. J is TRBJ1-5 and V is TRBV2; 10 nucleotides line up with TRBD1. The CDR3 consists of 16 residues. V dropped 6 bases and J dropped 6; count of bases not matched to a gene: 11. The germline CDR1 and CDR2 sequences are SNHLY and FYNNEI. The CDR3 region is CASRAGTGAVSQPQHF. The CDR3 bases are TGTGCCAGCAGGGCCGGGACAGGGGCTGTTAGTCAGCCCCAGCATTTT. Using reference TRBV2 and TRBJ1-5 for the parts outside the CDR3, the full variable domain is EPEVTQTPSHQVTQMGQEVILRCVPISNHLYFYWYRQILGQKVEFLVSFYNNEISEKSEIFDDQFSVERPDGSNFTLKIRSTKLEDSAMYFCASRAGTGAVSQPQHFGDGTRLSIL.

V gene TRBV29-1 combines with J gene TRBJ1-1; no clear D. This CDR3 comprises 12 residues. The V gene lost 3 bases and the J gene lost 1 base, with 6 bases spanning the gap. Germline V gene lookup returns CDR1 SQVTM and CDR2 ANQGSEA. CDR3 coding DNA: TGCAGCGTTGATAGAGAGAACACTGAAGCTTTCTTT. Translated, it gives CSVDRENTEAFF.

The V call is TRBV2, the J call TRBJ2-7, with TRBD2 matching over 7 bases. The CDR3 has 15 residues. Germline CDR1 and CDR2: SNHLY and FYNNEI. J gave up 7 bases and V 6 bases, and 15 bases lay outside the gene matches. CDR3 loop: CASSLNGEGSGEQYF. In DNA form, the CDR3 reads TGTGCCAGCAGCCTCAACGGGGAGGGGAGCGGGGAGCAGTACTTC.

This clone showed up just a few times. The chain combines TRBV6-2 or TRBV6-3 with TRBJ1-5; 7 bases map to TRBD1. The CDR3 has 14 amino acids. Looked up from germline, CDR1 is MNHEY and CDR2 is SVGEGT. Germline trimming cut 2 bases from V and 4 bases from J; bases unmatched to any gene: 2. CDR3 amino acids: CASSYLTGNQPQHF. In nucleotides, the CDR3 is TGTGCCAGCAGTTACCTGACAGGGAATCAGCCCCAGCATTTT.

This chain joins TRBV5-1 and TRBJ1-6, with a possible D match to TRBD1 (6 bases). Germline V gene sequence: CDR1 SGHRS, CDR2 YFSETQ. V lost 3 bases and J lost 10, with 23 bases in between. The CDR3 extends over 17 amino acids. CDR3 in amino acids: CASSSDKVDRKGSPLHF. The CDR3 coding sequence is TGCGCCAGCAGCTCGGATAAGGTTGACAGGAAAGGCTCACCCCTCCACTTT. Together with reference TRBV5-1 and TRBJ1-6, the CDR3 gives the full variable domain: KAGVTQTPRYLIKTRGQQVTLSCSPISGHRSVSWYQQTPGQGLQFLFEYFSETQRNKGNFPGRFSGRQFSNSRSEMNVSTLELGDSALYLCASSSDKVDRKGSPLHFGNGTRLTVT.